The 29 T cell receptor beta chains reported below all come from one sample, sequenced in a study of beta chain features in type 1 diabetes. Investigators reverse transcribed all isolated RNA, so they sequenced expressed TCRB transcripts. Sequencing was performed with immunoSEQ multiplex PCR; in TCRdb, only in-frame clones are kept and a portion is missing. The sample holds over 500,000 clones, 15% to 19% seen once. Sequencing was done on a sample of naive CD4+ T cells from blood. The receptors stem from a man younger than 35 in good health.

The chain employs TRBV7-9 and TRBJ2-7, with D perhaps matching TRBD2 (5 bases). V lost 5 bases and J 3 bases, leaving 8 bases between the germline ends. CDR3 length: 12 amino acids. Germline values: CDR1 SEHNR, CDR2 FQNEAQ (reference sequence). CDR3 DNA sequence: TGTGCCAGCAGCCCAGAGGGCTACGAGCAGTACTTC. Its protein product is CASSPEGYEQYF.

V gene TRBV7-3 combines with J gene TRBJ1-5; a weak D match, TRBD1 (5 bases). V dropped 5 bases and J dropped 9 bases, with 11 bases sitting between them. This CDR3 is built from 12 residues. Germline-derived CDR1 and CDR2 are SGHTA and FQGTGA. CDR3 protein: CASSLRERPQHF. The CDR3 coding sequence is TGTGCCAGCAGCCTCAGGGAGAGGCCCCAGCATTTT.

The chain combines TRBV10-3 with TRBJ2-7; unclear D gene. Germline assignment: CDR1 ENHRY and CDR2 SYGVKD. V dropped 9 bases and J dropped 5 bases, with 17 bases sitting between them. This CDR3 region has 13 residues. CDR3 in amino acids: CAIAGSFGHEQYF. CDR3 in DNA: TGTGCCATAGCCGGGTCATTCGGCCACGAGCAGTACTTC.

V usage is TRBV28 and J usage is TRBJ1-2, with D unresolved. The CDR3 covers 12 residues. Trimming removed 11 bases at V and 4 bases at J, with 14 bases between. The germline V gene encodes CDR1 MDHEN and CDR2 SYDVKM. CDR3 in amino acids: CAGDSFGYGYTF. The CDR3 nucleotides are TGTGCCGGAGATTCGTTCGGCTATGGCTACACCTTC.

The rearrangement joins TRBV5-1 to TRBJ2-6; 7 nucleotides line up with TRBD1. The CDR3 covers 16 residues. The V and J ends lost 5 bases and 0 bases, in that order; junction bases with no gene match: 5. CDR1 is SGHRS and CDR2 is YFSETQ in the germline V gene. Here the CDR3 DNA reads TGCGCCAGCAGTCCGGACAGGCCCTCTGGGGCCAACGTCCTGACTTTC. Residues: CASSPDRPSGANVLTF.

The V call is TRBV10-3, the J call TRBJ2-7; D is perhaps TRBD1 or TRBD2 (5 bases each). Trimming removed 6 bases from V and 4 bases from J, with 13 bases in between. From germline, CDR1 is ENHRY and CDR2 SYGVKD. The CDR3 sequence is 13 residues long. The CDR3 reads CAISETGPYEQYF. CDR3 DNA: TGTGCCATCAGCGAGACGGGGCCATACGAGCAGTACTTC.

The chain joins TRBV9 to TRBJ2-7; D not certain. The V and J ends lost 0 bases and 4 bases respectively, with 11 bases between them. Germline loops: CDR1 SGDLS, CDR2 YYNGEE. This CDR3 spans 14 amino acids. In DNA, the CDR3 is TGTGCCAGCAGCGTAGAATCCAGTACTTACGAGCAGTACTTC. Its translation is CASSVESSTYEQYF. The full variable domain, rest sourced from reference TRBV9 and TRBJ2-7, is DSGVTQTPKHLITATGQRVTLRCSPRSGDLSVYWYQQSLDQGLQFLIQYYNGEERAKGNILERFSAQQFPDLHSELNLSSLELGDSALYFCASSVESSTYEQYFGPGTRLTVT.

V gene TRBV2 combines with J gene TRBJ1-2; D might be TRBD1 (5 bases). V was pared by 7 bases and J by 4 bases, with 10 bases between. The CDR3 consists of 12 residues. The V gene's germline CDR1 is SNHLY and CDR2 FYNNEI. CDR3 bases: TGTGCCAGCACTGGGCAGGGCTATGGCTACACCTTC. Amino acid sequence: CASTGQGYGYTF.

In the case of this clone: Other DNA sequences in this sample translate to the same CDR3. V usage is TRBV6-5 and J usage is TRBJ1-2, with TRBD1 matching over 8 bases. The V and J ends lost 4 bases and 5 bases, in that order; junction bases with no gene match: 3. Germline CDR1 reads MNHEY; CDR2 reads SVGAGI. The CDR3 contains 13 residues. CDR3 sequence: CASSLDRDYGYTF. CDR3 bases: TGTGCCAGCAGTTTGGACAGGGATTATGGCTACACCTTC.

This clone was counted only a few times. V gene TRBV5-4 combines with J gene TRBJ2-6; D might be TRBD2 (5 bases). V gave up 4 bases and J gave up 0 bases, with 11 bases separating them. There are 16 residues in the CDR3. In germline, CDR1 is SGHNT, CDR2 YYREEE (reference sequence). The CDR3 DNA sequence: TGTGCCAGCAGCGACGGGAAAAGCTCTGGGGCCAACGTCCTGACTTTC. Amino acid sequence: CASSDGKSSGANVLTF.

This clone was seen a single time. This rearrangement joins TRBV6-6 to TRBJ2-7; 8 positions match TRBD1. The CDR3 covers 13 residues. CDR1 and CDR2 (germline): MNHNY, SVGAGI (reference sequence). Losses at the gene ends were 4 bases for V and 3 bases for J; bases not matched to a gene: 2. DNA for the CDR3: TGTGCCAGCAGTTCGACAGGGGTCTACGAGCAGTACTTC. It codes for CASSSTGVYEQYF.

This clone has a handful of counts. The V and J genes are TRBV6-5 and TRBJ2-1, with D possibly TRBD2 on 5 matching bases. CDR1 MNHEY and CDR2 SVGAGI come from the germline V gene. This CDR3 has 13 amino acids. Trimming removed 5 bases at V and 3 bases at J, with 8 bases between. The CDR3 protein is CASSPGIYNEQFF. In DNA form, the CDR3 reads TGTGCCAGCAGTCCGGGAATCTACAATGAGCAGTTCTTC.

The rearrangement uses TRBV27 and TRBJ2-3, with no clear D. Germline CDR1 and CDR2: MNHEY and SMNVEV (reference sequence). This CDR3 is built from 14 residues. V gave up 0 bases and J gave up 3 bases, with 7 bases separating them. CDR3 DNA: TGTGCCAGCAGTTTATCAGGGATTACAGATACGCAGTATTTT. This translates into CASSLSGITDTQYF.

The chain carries TRBV9 and TRBJ2-1; 14 bases agree with TRBD2. The CDR3 is 17 amino acids. Germline assignment: CDR1 SGDLS and CDR2 YYNGEE. The J segment lost 5 bases and the V segment lost 4 bases, leaving 8 bases of the junction unmatched. The CDR3 here is CASSPGTSGGPNNEQFF. The CDR3 coding sequence is TGTGCCAGCAGCCCGGGGACTAGCGGGGGACCTAACAATGAGCAGTTCTTC. The entire variable domain, with the rest obtained from reference TRBV9 and TRBJ2-1, is as follows: DSGVTQTPKHLITATGQRVTLRCSPRSGDLSVYWYQQSLDQGLQFLIQYYNGEERAKGNILERFSAQQFPDLHSELNLSSLELGDSALYFCASSPGTSGGPNNEQFFGPGTRLTVL.

This clone was detected a few times. This chain links TRBV4-3 with TRBJ2-1; D is unresolved. Germline V gene data show CDR1 as LGHNA and CDR2 as YSLEER. This CDR3 spans 19 amino acids. Deletions cut 2 bases from V and 0 bases from J, with 20 bases between. CDR3 in amino acids: CASSQYSAARLNSYNEQFF. In nucleotides, the CDR3 is TGCGCCAGCAGCCAATATTCGGCAGCGAGACTTAACTCCTACAATGAGCAGTTCTTC.

The J gene is TRBJ1-1, the V gene TRBV7-9; possibly TRBD1 for D (6 bases). This CDR3 contains 12 residues. CDR1 is SEHNR and CDR2 is FQNEAQ in the germline V gene (reference sequence). The V gene lost 2 bases and the J gene lost 11 bases, with 12 bases spanning the gap. CDR3 in amino acids: CASSLSGAGAFF. Written as DNA, the CDR3 is TGTGCCAGCAGCTTATCAGGGGCGGGCGCTTTCTTT.

This chain joins TRBV19 and TRBJ1-5; D uncertain. V was pared by 3 bases and J by 4 bases, with 16 bases between. This CDR3 is built from 16 residues. The V gene's germline CDR1 is LNHDA and CDR2 SQIVND (reference sequence). The CDR3 nucleotides read TGTGCCAGTAGTATCGGCCGAACAACCCTGAATCAGCCCCAGCATTTT. Translation gives CASSIGRTTLNQPQHF.

There are a few counts of this clone. This CDR3 reads CASSLGSWDRDYGYTF. CDR3 bases: TGTGCCAGCAGCTTAGGGTCCTGGGACAGGGACTATGGCTACACCTTC. The rearrangement uses TRBV7-9 and TRBJ1-2, with TRBD1 matching over 9 bases. The germline V gene has CDR1 SEHNR and CDR2 FQNEAQ (reference sequence). The CDR3 totals 16 residues. Germline trimming cut 1 base from V and 3 bases from J; bases unmatched to any gene: 6. The full variable domain, in which reference TRBV7-9 and TRBJ1-2 provide the parts outside the CDR3, is DTGVSQNPRHKITKRGQNVTFRCDPISEHNRLYWYRQTLGQGPEFLTYFQNEAQLEKSRLLSDRFSAERPKGSFSTLEIQRTEQGDSAMYLCASSLGSWDRDYGYTFGSGTRLTVV.

This sequence joins TRBV7-2 and TRBJ2-7; no reliable D call. The CDR3 length is 15 residues. V was pared by 1 base and J by 5 bases, with 15 bases between. Per the germline V gene, CDR1 is SGHTA and CDR2 is FQGNSA. The CDR3 bases are TGTGCCAGCAGCTTAGGCAGCCGTCGTCGGGACGAGCAGTACTTC. Amino acid sequence: CASSLGSRRRDEQYF.

This clone turned up a few times. The same CDR3 can be traced to other DNA sequences in this sample. The V call is TRBV7-3, the J call TRBJ2-7; 8 bases align to TRBD2. Germline V gene data show CDR1 as SGHTA and CDR2 as FQGTGA. CDR3 length: 11 amino acids. V gave up 5 bases and J gave up 7 bases; unmatched junction bases: 1. The CDR3 DNA reads TGTGCCAGCAGCCCGGGAGGGGAGCAGTACTTC. Protein sequence: CASSPGGEQYF.

This clone turned up a few times. Additional DNA sequences in this sample encode the identical CDR3. The chain is built from TRBV19 and TRBJ2-1; D may be TRBD1 (5 bases). The V gene lost 1 base and the J gene lost 1 base, with 11 bases spanning the gap. Per the germline V gene, CDR1 is LNHDA and CDR2 is SQIVND (reference sequence). This CDR3 spans 16 amino acids. The CDR3 DNA is TGTGCCAGTAGTATAGGGGGCACTGGGTCCTACAATGAGCAGTTCTTC. Its protein product is CASSIGGTGSYNEQFF.

The gene calls are TRBV5-6 and TRBJ1-5; 8 bases align to TRBD1. The CDR3 consists of 18 residues. In germline, CDR1 is SGHDT, CDR2 YYEEEE. J was trimmed by 0 bases and V by 2 bases; bases with no gene match: 10. Here the CDR3 DNA reads TGTGCCAGCAGCTTACGGCGGACAGGGACGATTAGCAATCAGCCCCAGCATTTT. This encodes CASSLRRTGTISNQPQHF.

A note on this clone: Other DNA sequences of this sample code for an identical CDR3. The chain combines TRBV7-3 with TRBJ2-6; D unresolved. Germline CDR1 reads SGHTA; CDR2 reads FQGTGA. The ends were cut back, 2 bases at V and 0 bases at J, with 2 bases in the middle. CDR3 length equals 14 residues. The CDR3 region is CASSLGSGANVLTF. CDR3 nucleotides: TGTGCCAGCAGCTTAGGCTCTGGGGCCAACGTCCTGACTTTC.

In DNA form, the CDR3 reads TGCGCCAGCAGCTTGGAACCTGGGGGACTAGCCAAAAACATTCAGTACTTC. Translating gives CASSLEPGGLAKNIQYF. The chain combines TRBV5-1 with TRBJ2-4; tentatively, D is TRBD2 (6 bases). Germline V gives CDR1 SGHRS, CDR2 YFSETQ. CDR3 size: 17 residues. Between the trimmed V and J ends, which lost 0 bases and 0 bases, there was a span of 13 bases.

This clone was counted between two and nine times. The CDR3 protein is CASSGYRGQQETQYF. In DNA form, the CDR3 reads TGTGCCAGCAGCGGCTACAGGGGACAGCAAGAGACCCAGTACTTC. This rearrangement joins TRBV28 to TRBJ2-5, with 7 bases identical to TRBD1. Trimming took 6 bases from V and 2 from J; bases not matched to a gene: 9. The V gene's germline CDR1 is MDHEN and CDR2 SYDVKM. The CDR3 is 15 amino acids. The variable domain in full, with the rest retrieved from reference TRBV28 and TRBJ2-5, is DVKVTQSSRYLVKRTGEKVFLECVQDMDHENMFWYRQDPGLGLRLIYFSYDVKMKEKGDIPEGYSVSREKKERFSLILESASTNQTSMYLCASSGYRGQQETQYFGPGTRLLVL.

The genes are TRBV7-3 and TRBJ1-3; possible D gene TRBD1, 5 bases. CDR3 size: 15 residues. V was pared by 2 bases and J by 0 bases, with 8 bases between. CDR1 and CDR2 from the germline V gene are SGHTA and FQGTGA. CDR3 sequence: CASSLGHNSGNTIYF. CDR3 sequence (DNA): TGTGCCAGCAGCTTAGGACACAACTCTGGAAACACCATATATTTT. The complete variable domain, with remaining parts taken from reference TRBV7-3 and TRBJ1-3, reads GAGVSQTPSNKVTEKGKYVELRCDPISGHTALYWYRQSLGQGPEFLIYFQGTGAADDSGLPNDRFFAVRPEGSVSTLKIQRTERGDSAVYLCASSLGHNSGNTIYFGEGSWLTVV.

The rearrangement links TRBV18 to TRBJ2-7; weak D call: TRBD2 (6 bases). Germline lookup yields CDR1 KGHSH and CDR2 LQKENI. Trimming removed 3 bases at V and 6 bases at J, with 15 bases between. The CDR3 runs 14 residues. The CDR3 protein is CASSPADLGGEQYF. CDR3 sequence (DNA): TGTGCCAGCTCACCTGCGGACCTGGGGGGCGAGCAGTACTTC. Full variable domain (remainder filled in from reference TRBV18 and TRBJ2-7): NAGVMQNPRHLVRRRGQEARLRCSPMKGHSHVYWYRQLPEEGLKFMVYLQKENIIDESGMPKERFSAEFPKEGPSILRIQQVVRGDSAAYFCASSPADLGGEQYFGPGTRLTVT.

This sequence joins TRBV28 and TRBJ2-1, with TRBD1 identical over 8 bases. After removal of 6 bases from V and 4 bases from J, the junction contained 5 bases not matched to a gene. The CDR3 sequence is 14 residues long. Germline V gene sequence: CDR1 MDHEN, CDR2 SYDVKM. The CDR3 sequence: CASRETGGYNEQFF. CDR3 sequence (DNA): TGTGCCAGCAGAGAAACAGGGGGGTACAATGAGCAGTTCTTC.

The V call is TRBV5-1, the J call TRBJ2-1; TRBD1 might be the D (6 bases). V was pared by 0 bases and J by 1 base, with 11 bases between. CDR3 size: 16 residues. Germline values: CDR1 SGHRS, CDR2 YFSETQ. For the CDR3, the DNA is TGCGCCAGCAGCTTGGGACAGGTACCATCCTACAATGAGCAGTTCTTC. Translated, it gives CASSLGQVPSYNEQFF. The full variable domain, with the rest looked up from reference TRBV5-1 and TRBJ2-1, is KAGVTQTPRYLIKTRGQQVTLSCSPISGHRSVSWYQQTPGQGLQFLFEYFSETQRNKGNFPGRFSGRQFSNSRSEMNVSTLELGDSALYLCASSLGQVPSYNEQFFGPGTRLTVL.